Shown below are 24 T cell receptor beta chains from a single sample sequenced in a study of patients and donors after allogeneic stem cell transplantation. TCRdb passed the RT-PCR reads through MiXCR, listing each CDR3 protein once. The sample holds about a million distinct CDR3 sequences, roughly 18% seen once. Source material: blood, either unsorted or a sorted T cell fraction (not recorded which). The receptors come from a human donor who was either an allogeneic HSCT recipient or a stem cell or donor lymphocyte infusion donor (not recorded which). It is not recorded whose cells these are; they may come from a transplant donor.

The chain uses TRBV5-1 and TRBJ1-2; possibly TRBD1 for D (5 bases). Trimming took 0 bases from V and 8 from J, leaving 14 bases between them. There are 14 residues in the CDR3. CDR1 and CDR2 from the germline V gene are SGHRS and YFSETQ. CDR3 amino acids: CASSLDQGGNGYTF. In nucleotides, the CDR3 is TGCGCCAGCAGCTTGGATCAGGGCGGCAACGGCTACACCTTC.

This clonotype was recorded many times. The rearrangement joins TRBV29-1 to TRBJ1-1; D is possibly TRBD1 (6 bases). Looked up from germline, CDR1 is SQVTM and CDR2 is ANQGSEA. The CDR3 covers 16 residues. Trimming left V 1 base short and J 2 bases short, with 17 bases between. CDR3 DNA: TGCAGCGTTGAAGTGAGGGGGGAGGGGGGAAACACTGAAGCTTTCTTT. This gives the protein CSVEVRGEGGNTEAFF.

The gene calls are TRBV5-6 and TRBJ1-2; D call uncertain. The CDR3 contains 15 residues. Germline-derived CDR1 and CDR2 are SGHDT and YYEEEE. V lost 4 bases and J 8 bases, leaving 21 bases between the germline ends. DNA for the CDR3: TGTGCCAGCAGCCCCCTCGTGGCTGCCGACGGGGGCTACACCTTC. The encoded protein is CASSPLVAADGGYTF.

This clonotype was recorded a few times. The V gene is TRBV4-1, the J gene TRBJ2-7; 10 bases agree with TRBD2. Trimming at V came to 1 base and at J to 3 bases, leaving 9 bases not matched to a gene. The length of the CDR3 is 17 residues. The germline CDR1 and CDR2 sequences are MGHRA and YSYEKL. The CDR3 is CASSQGVAGGRGYEQYF. The CDR3 DNA follows: TGCGCCAGCAGCCAAGGTGTAGCGGGAGGTCGAGGCTACGAGCAGTACTTC.

The chain uses TRBV2 and TRBJ2-5; TRBD1 or TRBD2 may be the D gene (5 bases each). Germline lookup yields CDR1 SNHLY and CDR2 FYNNEI. This CDR3 spans 14 amino acids. Between the trimmed V and J ends, which lost 0 bases and 5 bases, there was a span of 10 bases. CDR3 protein: CASSEALWGETQYF. Here the CDR3 DNA reads TGTGCCAGCAGTGAAGCGCTTTGGGGGGAGACCCAGTACTTC.

The chain carries TRBV27 and TRBJ1-2; D uncertain. The germline V and J ends were trimmed by 5 bases and 0 bases, with 10 bases remaining between them. The germline V gene encodes CDR1 MNHEY and CDR2 SMNVEV (reference sequence). The CDR3 is 14 residues long. The CDR3 DNA is TGTGCCAGCAGTAGTATAGGGACTAACTATGGCTACACCTTC. The encoded protein is CASSSIGTNYGYTF.

There are a few counts of this clonotype. The V and J genes are TRBV7-2 and TRBJ1-1; D is unclear. The germline V gene has CDR1 SGHTA and CDR2 FQGNSA. Between the trimmed V and J ends, which lost 5 bases and 7 bases, there was a span of 14 bases. The CDR3 totals 13 residues. The CDR3: CASSNNPTGEAFF. CDR3 sequence (DNA): TGTGCCAGCAGCAACAACCCCACCGGTGAAGCTTTCTTT.

This clonotype has only a few counts. This chain uses TRBV10-3 with TRBJ1-1; D unclear. Germline V gives CDR1 ENHRY, CDR2 SYGVKD. There are 13 residues in the CDR3. Trimming shortened V by 5 bases and J by 4 bases, and 11 bases separated the two germline ends. The CDR3 sequence is CAISNPGSTEAFF. CDR3 coding DNA: TGTGCCATCAGTAATCCCGGCAGCACTGAAGCTTTCTTT.

There are many counts of this clonotype. This chain connects TRBV5-1 to TRBJ2-7; 10 bases fit TRBD1. Trimming cost V 1 base and J 5 bases; bases outside gene matches: 9. The CDR3 sequence is 16 residues long. Germline CDR1 and CDR2: SGHRS and YFSETQ. The CDR3: CASSLWDRGRRDEQYF. DNA for the CDR3: TGCGCCAGCAGCTTGTGGGACAGGGGACGAAGAGACGAGCAGTACTTC.

The rearrangement links TRBV6-6 to TRBJ2-1; D not resolved. The V and J ends lost 8 bases and 7 bases respectively, with 6 bases between them. Germline V lookup: CDR1 MNHNY, CDR2 SVGAGI (reference sequence). The CDR3 is made up of 10 amino acids. This chain's CDR3 is CASWRNEQFF. The CDR3 nucleotides read TGTGCCAGCTGGCGGAATGAGCAGTTCTTC.

The rearrangement links TRBV5-6 to TRBJ2-1, with 14 bases aligning to TRBD2. CDR3 length equals 16 residues. J gave up 7 bases and V 4 bases, and 7 bases lay outside the gene matches. CDR1 and CDR2 from the germline V gene are SGHDT and YYEEEE. The CDR3 nucleotides are TGTGCCAGCAGCCACTTAGGGACTAGCGGGGGAAATGAGCAGTTCTTC. Protein: CASSHLGTSGGNEQFF. The entire variable domain, with the rest obtained from reference TRBV5-6 and TRBJ2-1, is as follows: DAGVTQSPTHLIKTRGQQVTLRCSPKSGHDTVSWYQQALGQGPQFIFQYYEEEERQRGNFPDRFSGHQFPNYSSELNVNALLLGDSALYLCASSHLGTSGGNEQFFGPGTRLTVL.

This clonotype was counted only a few times. The J gene is TRBJ2-4, the V gene TRBV20-1, with 11 bases fitting TRBD2. Germline CDR1 DFQATT, CDR2 SNEGSKA (reference sequence). V shed 3 bases, J shed 7 bases, and the junction held 2 bases outside the gene matches. The CDR3 consists of 13 residues. The CDR3 coding sequence is TGCAGTGCTAGGCGGACTAGCGGGAACATTCAGTACTTC. Encoded protein: CSARRTSGNIQYF.

V usage is TRBV10-3 and J usage is TRBJ1-1, with TRBD1 as a possible D gene (6 bases). The CDR3 runs to 16 residues. The ends were cut back, 4 bases at V and 3 bases at J, with 18 bases in the middle. Germline CDR1 reads ENHRY; CDR2 reads SYGVKD. CDR3 DNA sequence: TGTGCCATCAGTGTCGATCTGCAGGGGACCGACACTGAAGCTTTCTTT. Protein product: CAISVDLQGTDTEAFF.

CDR3 in amino acids: CSAPTQVYTEAFF. Here the CDR3 DNA reads TGCAGTGCTCCTACACAGGTATACACTGAAGCTTTCTTT. V usage is TRBV20-1 and J usage is TRBJ1-1; D is possibly TRBD1 (5 bases). The CDR3 is made up of 13 amino acids. V was shortened by 5 bases and J by 3 bases, with 13 bases between the two germline ends. Germline assignment: CDR1 DFQATT and CDR2 SNEGSKA (reference sequence).

This chain connects TRBV13 to TRBJ1-1, with D perhaps TRBD1 (5 bases). The CDR3 runs 16 residues. V was clipped by 4 bases and J by 3 bases, with 18 bases between them. Germline lookup yields CDR1 PRHDT and CDR2 FYEKMQ (reference sequence). The CDR3 here is CASSSQPGGGDTEAFF. In DNA, the CDR3 is TGTGCCAGCAGCTCCCAACCGGGGGGGGGAGACACTGAAGCTTTCTTT.

This chain uses TRBV5-1 with TRBJ2-4; the D is unclear. The V gene lost 0 bases and the J gene lost 9 bases, with 7 bases spanning the gap. The V gene's germline CDR1 is SGHRS and CDR2 YFSETQ. The CDR3 has 12 residues. The CDR3 nucleotides are TGCGCCAGCAGCTTGGACGGTCCCATTCAGTACTTC. Translating it yields CASSLDGPIQYF.

The sample holds a few counts of this clonotype. The rearrangement uses TRBV9 and TRBJ2-7; D gene unclear. The V gene's germline CDR1 is SGDLS and CDR2 YYNGEE. Trimming shortened V by 4 bases and J by 4 bases, and 18 bases separated the two germline ends. The CDR3 covers 15 residues. This CDR3 is CASSPHDVRDYEQYF. The CDR3 DNA sequence: TGTGCCAGCAGCCCCCATGACGTAAGGGATTACGAGCAGTACTTC.

V usage is TRBV29-1 and J usage is TRBJ2-1; the match to TRBD2 covers 7 bases. The length of the CDR3 is 16 residues. Trimming at V came to 3 bases and at J to 1 base, leaving 9 bases not matched to a gene. Germline CDR1 reads SQVTM; CDR2 reads ANQGSEA. The CDR3 DNA reads TGCAGCGTTGAGCCCCCGACTAGCTTATCCTACAATGAGCAGTTCTTC. Translating it yields CSVEPPTSLSYNEQFF.

This clonotype has more than one count but fewer than ten. This chain connects TRBV11-2 to TRBJ2-5; D possibly corresponds to TRBD1 (6 bases). Trimming shortened V by 1 base and J by 5 bases, and 14 bases separated the two germline ends. This CDR3 comprises 15 residues. Germline CDR1 reads SGHAT; CDR2 reads FQNNGV. The DNA of the CDR3 is TGTGCCAGCAGCTTAGGTGGCAGGGGTCGGGAGACCCAGTACTTC. It translates to CASSLGGRGRETQYF.

The sample holds a few counts of this clonotype. The chain recombines TRBV20-1 with TRBJ2-4; 7 bases are shared with TRBD1. The V segment lost 5 bases and the J segment 0 bases; nucleotides outside the gene matches: 16. The CDR3 loop spans 18 amino acids. Germline V CDR1 and CDR2: DFQATT, SNEGSKA (reference sequence). The CDR3 protein is CSAGLQGLLLIAKNIQYF. The CDR3 DNA reads as TGCAGTGCTGGGCTACAGGGGCTCCTACTAATAGCCAAAAACATTCAGTACTTC.

This sequence joins TRBV6-2 or TRBV6-3 and TRBJ2-7; D perhaps matches TRBD1 (5 bases). CDR3 size: 15 residues. V lost 7 bases and J lost 0, with 16 bases in between. CDR1 is MNHEY and CDR2 is SVGEGT in the germline V gene. CDR3 sequence: CASTIDRIRSYEQYF. DNA of the CDR3: TGTGCCAGCACCATTGACAGAATACGCTCCTACGAGCAGTACTTC.

This clonotype showed up just a few times. This sequence joins TRBV20-1 and TRBJ1-2; no definite D call. The germline V gene has CDR1 DFQATT and CDR2 SNEGSKA (reference sequence). V lost 6 bases and J lost 2, with 4 bases in between. There are 10 residues in the CDR3. The CDR3 region is CSAANYGYTF. CDR3 in DNA: TGCAGTGCGGCGAACTATGGCTACACCTTC.

The chain uses TRBV5-1 and TRBJ2-3; 7 bases match TRBD2. J gave up 3 bases and V 5 bases, and 9 bases lay outside the gene matches. The CDR3 sequence is 15 residues long. Germline CDR1 reads SGHRS; CDR2 reads YFSETQ. Written as DNA, the CDR3 is TGCGCCAGCAGTCCCCGGGGGGTGGGGACAGATACGCAGTATTTT. Its protein is CASSPRGVGTDTQYF.

The chain is built from TRBV27 and TRBJ2-7; D not resolved. V was clipped by 5 bases and J by 2 bases, with 16 bases between them. CDR3 length: 15 amino acids. In germline, CDR1 is MNHEY, CDR2 SMNVEV (reference sequence). CDR3 bases: TGTGCCAGCAGTATCCTTCCCCACGGACCCTACGAGCAGTACTTC. Its translation: CASSILPHGPYEQYF.